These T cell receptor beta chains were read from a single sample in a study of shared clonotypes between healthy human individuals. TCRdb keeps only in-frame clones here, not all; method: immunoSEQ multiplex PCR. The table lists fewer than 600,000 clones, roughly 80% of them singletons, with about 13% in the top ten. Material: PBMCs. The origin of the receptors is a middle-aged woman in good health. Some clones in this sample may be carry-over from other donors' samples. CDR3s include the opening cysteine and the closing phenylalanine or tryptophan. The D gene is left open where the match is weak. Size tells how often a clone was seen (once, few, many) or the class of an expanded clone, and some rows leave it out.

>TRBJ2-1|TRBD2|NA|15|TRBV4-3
CASSQDWAGGLGQFF
TGCGCCAGCAGCCAAGATTGGGCGGGAGGACTGGGGCAGTTCTTC
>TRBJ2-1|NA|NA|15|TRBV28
CASSRNRAGYNEQFF
TGTGCCAGCAGCCGAAACAGGGCGGGCTACAATGAGCAGTTCTTC
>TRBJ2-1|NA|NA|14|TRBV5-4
CAGGDRSSGDEQFF
TGTGCCGGCGGGGACCGATCCTCCGGGGATGAGCAGTTCTTC
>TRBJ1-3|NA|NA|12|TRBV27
CASRRSGNTIYF
TGTGCCAGTAGGAGGTCTGGAAACACCATATATTTT
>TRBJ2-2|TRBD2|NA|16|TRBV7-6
CASSSGLAENTGELFF
TGTGCCAGCAGCTCCGGACTAGCGGAAAACACCGGGGAGCTGTTTTTT
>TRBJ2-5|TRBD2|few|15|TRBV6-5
CASSYLLAGGETQYF
TGTGCCAGCAGTTACTTGCTAGCGGGAGGCGAGACCCAGTACTTC
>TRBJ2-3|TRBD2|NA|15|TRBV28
CASKIAGRSTDTQYF
TGTGCCAGCAAAATAGCGGGACGCAGCACAGATACGCAGTATTTT
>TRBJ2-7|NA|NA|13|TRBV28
CASTLLDSYEQYF
TGTGCCAGCACCTTACTTGACAGCTACGAGCAGTACTTC
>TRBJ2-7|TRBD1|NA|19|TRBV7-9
CASSLAGRTGGLGAYEQYF
TGTGCCAGCAGCTTAGCGGGGAGAACAGGGGGACTGGGGGCCTACGAGCAGTACTTC
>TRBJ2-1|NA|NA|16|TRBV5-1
CASSLDTFGRYNEQFF
TGCGCCAGCAGCTTGGACACTTTTGGGAGGTACAATGAGCAGTTCTTC